This T cell receptor (beta chain) was profiled in a study of T cells in Graves' hyperthyroidism and ophthalmopathy. General study results and limits: The model foresaw ophthalmopathy a median approximately 6.3 months prior to onset.

With 6 bases removed from V and 8 bases from J, the gap between germline ends came to 16 bases. The V gene's germline CDR1 is MGHDK and CDR2 SYGVNS. The CDR3 is 13 amino acids. If no ophthalmopathy progression occurred within 18 months, Graves' hyperthyroidism was stable. Exclusion followed for patients with uncontrolled infection, other autoimmune disease, pregnancy or lactation. From approximately 9.5 ml of fresh peripheral blood, PBMCs were isolated. This clonotype was seen ten or more times. Its antigen is as yet unknown. TCR beta CDR3 sequences were amplified from RNA transcripts. TCR CDR3 regions were first amplified by RT-PCR with HTBI primers. MiXCR, run by TCRdb on the multiplex PCR reads, gives a single entry per CDR3 protein. The sample carries approximately 510,000 distinct CDR3 sequences, around 21% recorded once.

Sequenced: blood. The rearrangement uses TRBV25-1 and TRBJ1-2, with D maybe TRBD1 (6 bases). The receptor's source is a man between 18 and 35 years old with Graves' hyperthyroidism. CDR3 region: CASSLLGGKGYTF. CDR3 nucleotide sequence: TGTGCCAGCAGCCTCTTAGGGGGAAAAGGCTACACCTTC.